This T cell receptor beta chain comes out of a study of blood T cell repertoires in COVID-19. Study summary: The United States, Italy and Spain supplied acute and convalescent COVID-19 samples. PBMCs, B-cell-depleted T cells, or T cells provided the cDNA or gDNA that made up the material.

Original data processing: It was from reference gene primer amplification that nucleated cell counts were estimated. Produced via immunoSEQ multiplex PCR; TCRdb's table is partial and in-frame only. Clone size and the V and J calls come from that table; the DNA yielded D and trimming. The repertoire holds roughly 250,000 clones, with around nine tenths as singletons. The sample was peripheral blood. The receptor comes from a woman between 40 and 50 years old who had recovered from COVID-19.

The CDR3 nucleotides are TGTGCCAGCAGTTTATCCCGACAGGGGGTGTCCTATAATTCACCCCTCCACTTT. Translated, it gives CASSLSRQGVSYNSPLHF. The chain combines TRBV28 with TRBJ1-6, with 9 positions matching TRBD1. Germline CDR1 and CDR2: MDHEN and SYDVKM. The CDR3 covers 18 residues. V shed 1 base, J shed 1 base, and the junction held 5 bases outside the gene matches.